The 3 T cell receptor beta chains listed next were all sequenced from one sample in a study of circulating and synovial CD4+ cells in juvenile arthritis. Sequencing used immunoSEQ multiplex PCR; TCRdb keeps in-frame clones, though not all of them. The table has fewer than 4,000 clones, roughly four fifths seen once; the top ten hold about 3.5%. Material for sequencing was CD4+ T cells from synovial fluid. These receptors were obtained from a human donor with juvenile idiopathic arthritis.

This clone turned up a few times. The chain is built from TRBV19 and TRBJ1-5, with a weak D call TRBD1 (6 bases). The CDR3 extends over 15 amino acids. Germline CDR1 and CDR2: LNHDA and SQIVND (reference sequence). Trimming pared 5 bases from V and 1 base from J, leaving 12 bases between. CDR3 residues: CASSPGRGSNQPQHF. The CDR3 nucleotides are TGTGCCAGTAGTCCAGGTAGGGGGAGCAATCAGCCCCAGCATTTT.

CDR3 region: CASSFGQTDTQYF. The CDR3 coding sequence is TGCGCCAGCAGCTTTGGACAGACAGATACGCAGTATTTT. This chain links TRBV5-1 with TRBJ2-3, with D possibly TRBD1 on 6 matching bases. CDR1 and CDR2 (germline): SGHRS, YFSETQ. The CDR3 runs 13 residues. V lost 2 bases to trimming and J lost 3 bases, with 7 bases between them.

The chain carries TRBV30 and TRBJ2-7, with D unresolved. CDR3 size: 14 residues. The V and J ends lost 3 bases and 4 bases respectively, with 16 bases between them. Germline lookup yields CDR1 GTSNPN and CDR2 SVGIG (reference sequence). This CDR3 reads CAWSPPQRLYEQYF. As DNA, the CDR3 is TGTGCCTGGAGCCCCCCCCAGCGCCTATACGAGCAGTACTTC.